The rows below give T cell receptor beta chains drawn from one sample of a study of spatial heterogeneity in lung cancer. MiXCR was run by TCRdb on the 5' RACE reads, yielding one entry per CDR3 protein. This sample has under 20,000 distinct CDR3 sequences, with roughly 6.2% found just once. Sequenced material: lung tumor tissue, taken at surgery. These receptors were obtained from a male donor with early-stage non-small cell lung cancer. Each CDR3 is given with its conserved first and last residue. Fields, in order: V gene, clone size, D gene, J gene, CDR3 DNA, CDR3 protein. A D gene is named only where the DNA matches it firmly. The size field is filled for only some rows; it gives once, few, many or a size class.

>TRBV7-2|many|-|TRBJ2-5
TGTGCCAGCAGCTTACAGGGAGATTCAGAGACCCAGTACTTC
CASSLQGDSETQYF
>TRBV11-3|many|-|TRBJ2-1
TGTGCCAGCAGCCTAGGGGAAGTAAACAATGAGCAGTTCTTC
CASSLGEVNNEQFF
>TRBV20-1|many|-|TRBJ2-3
TGCAGTGCTAGACCCGCGACAGGCACGGCAGATACGCAGTATTTT
CSARPATGTADTQYF
>TRBV18|many|-|TRBJ2-1
TGTGCCAGCTCACCTCCGAGTGCGGGGTTCTACAATGAGCAGTTCTTC
CASSPPSAGFYNEQFF
>TRBV4-3|few|-|TRBJ1-6
TGCGCCAGCAGCCAAGAATCCGGGGGTAGGAATTCACCCCTCCACTTT
CASSQESGGRNSPLHF
>TRBV29-1|many|TRBD1|TRBJ2-4
TGCAGCGTGATCCGGGACAGGGGAAGATACTTC
CSVIRDRGRYF
>TRBV20-1|many|-|TRBJ1-1
TGCAGTGCTATGACCAGGGGAGGCACTGAAGCTTTCTTT
CSAMTRGGTEAFF
>TRBV5-6|-|TRBD2|TRBJ2-7
TGTGCCAGCAGCTTTATGAGCGGGGGCCCCTCCTACGAGCAGTACTTC
CASSFMSGGPSYEQYF
>TRBV10-2|many|-|TRBJ2-3
TGCGCCAGCAGTGAGTCTCTTGGGGGACCTCACACAGATACGCAGTATTTT
CASSESLGGPHTDTQYF
>TRBV6-2/TRBV6-3|medium-sized|TRBD1|TRBJ2-1
TGTGCCAGCAGACCCGACAGGGAAGGGTACATTTATGAGCAGTTCTTC
CASRPDREGYIYEQFF
>TRBV29-1|many|TRBD1|TRBJ2-1
TGCAGCGTTAACAGGGGCAGGAGTGAGCAGTTCTTC
CSVNRGRSEQFF
>TRBV7-2|many|-|TRBJ1-5
TGTGCCAGCAGCCGGGCCCCGGGCCCTGGGCCCCAGCATTTT
CASSRAPGPGPQHF
>TRBV29-1|medium-sized|-|TRBJ1-1
TGCAGCGTCGCGGACATGAATGCTGAAGCTTTCTTT
CSVADMNAEAFF
>TRBV7-2|few|-|TRBJ2-2
TGTGCCAGCAGCGTGAACACCGGGGAGCTGTTTTTT
CASSVNTGELFF
>TRBV2|many|TRBD1|TRBJ2-3
TGTGCCAGCAGAGATGCAGGGGGCGCGGGAGATACGCAGTATTTT
CASRDAGGAGDTQYF
>TRBV5-1|many|-|TRBJ2-7
TGCGCCAGCAGCTTGGCCAGGCCCCCCGGGTCCCCCTACGAGCAGTACTTC
CASSLARPPGSPYEQYF